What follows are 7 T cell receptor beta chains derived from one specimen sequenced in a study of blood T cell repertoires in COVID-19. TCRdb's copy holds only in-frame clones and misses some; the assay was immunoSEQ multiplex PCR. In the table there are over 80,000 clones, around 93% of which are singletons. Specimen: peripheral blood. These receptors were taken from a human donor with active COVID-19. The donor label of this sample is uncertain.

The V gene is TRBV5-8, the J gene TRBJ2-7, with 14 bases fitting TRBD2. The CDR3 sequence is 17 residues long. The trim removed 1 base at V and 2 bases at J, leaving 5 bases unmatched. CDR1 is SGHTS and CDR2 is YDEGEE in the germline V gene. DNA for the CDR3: TGTGCCAGCAGCTTGCCGGGGACTAGCGGGGGAACCTACGAGCAGTACTTC. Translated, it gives CASSLPGTSGGTYEQYF.

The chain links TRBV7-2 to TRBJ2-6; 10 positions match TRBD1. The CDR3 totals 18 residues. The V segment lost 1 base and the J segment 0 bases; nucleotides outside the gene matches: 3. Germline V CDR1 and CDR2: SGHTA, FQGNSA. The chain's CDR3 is CASSLGGTGVSGANVLTF. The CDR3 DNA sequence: TGTGCCAGCAGCTTAGGAGGGACAGGGGTCTCTGGGGCCAACGTCCTGACTTTC. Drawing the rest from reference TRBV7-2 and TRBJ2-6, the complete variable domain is GAGVSQSPSNKVTEKGKDVELRCDPISGHTALYWYRQSLGQGLEFLIYFQGNSAPDKSGLPSDRFSAERTGGSVSTLTIQRTQQEDSAVYLCASSLGGTGVSGANVLTFGAGSRLTVL.

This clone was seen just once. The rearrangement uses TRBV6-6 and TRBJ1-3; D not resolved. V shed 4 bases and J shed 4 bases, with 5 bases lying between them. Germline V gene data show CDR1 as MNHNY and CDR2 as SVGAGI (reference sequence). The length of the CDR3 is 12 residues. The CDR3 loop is CASSSQGNTIYF. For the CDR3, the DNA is TGTGCCAGCAGTTCTCAGGGAAACACCATATATTTT.

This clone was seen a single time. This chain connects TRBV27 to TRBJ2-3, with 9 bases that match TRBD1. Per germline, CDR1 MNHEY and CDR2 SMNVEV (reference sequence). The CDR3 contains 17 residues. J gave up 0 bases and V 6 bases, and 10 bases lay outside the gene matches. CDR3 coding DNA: TGTGCCAGCAGCCCCAGGGGGGGGACAGGGAGCACAGATACGCAGTATTTT. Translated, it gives CASSPRGGTGSTDTQYF.

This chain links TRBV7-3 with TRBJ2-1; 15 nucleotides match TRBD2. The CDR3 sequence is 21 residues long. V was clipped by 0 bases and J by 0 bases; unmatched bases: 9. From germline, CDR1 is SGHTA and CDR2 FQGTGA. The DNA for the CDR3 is TGTGCCAGCAGCTTAACCGGACTAGCGGGGGGGAATTCTAGCTCCTACAATGAGCAGTTCTTC. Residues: CASSLTGLAGGNSSSYNEQFF. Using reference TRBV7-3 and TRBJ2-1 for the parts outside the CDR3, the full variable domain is GAGVSQTPSNKVTEKGKYVELRCDPISGHTALYWYRQSLGQGPEFLIYFQGTGAADDSGLPNDRFFAVRPEGSVSTLKIQRTERGDSAVYLCASSLTGLAGGNSSSYNEQFFGPGTRLTVL.

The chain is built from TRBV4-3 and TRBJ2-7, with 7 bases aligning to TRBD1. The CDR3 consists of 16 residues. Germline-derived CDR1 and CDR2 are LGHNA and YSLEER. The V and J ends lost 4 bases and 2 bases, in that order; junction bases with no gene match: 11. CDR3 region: CASSPDLGQGAYEQYF. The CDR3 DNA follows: TGCGCCAGCAGCCCGGACTTAGGGCAGGGGGCCTACGAGCAGTACTTC.

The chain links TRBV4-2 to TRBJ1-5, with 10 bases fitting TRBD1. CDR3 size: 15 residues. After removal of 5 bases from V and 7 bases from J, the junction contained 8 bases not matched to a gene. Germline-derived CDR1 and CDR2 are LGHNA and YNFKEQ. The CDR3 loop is CASSYETGGAQPQHF. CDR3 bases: TGTGCCAGCAGCTACGAGACAGGGGGCGCGCAGCCCCAGCATTTT.